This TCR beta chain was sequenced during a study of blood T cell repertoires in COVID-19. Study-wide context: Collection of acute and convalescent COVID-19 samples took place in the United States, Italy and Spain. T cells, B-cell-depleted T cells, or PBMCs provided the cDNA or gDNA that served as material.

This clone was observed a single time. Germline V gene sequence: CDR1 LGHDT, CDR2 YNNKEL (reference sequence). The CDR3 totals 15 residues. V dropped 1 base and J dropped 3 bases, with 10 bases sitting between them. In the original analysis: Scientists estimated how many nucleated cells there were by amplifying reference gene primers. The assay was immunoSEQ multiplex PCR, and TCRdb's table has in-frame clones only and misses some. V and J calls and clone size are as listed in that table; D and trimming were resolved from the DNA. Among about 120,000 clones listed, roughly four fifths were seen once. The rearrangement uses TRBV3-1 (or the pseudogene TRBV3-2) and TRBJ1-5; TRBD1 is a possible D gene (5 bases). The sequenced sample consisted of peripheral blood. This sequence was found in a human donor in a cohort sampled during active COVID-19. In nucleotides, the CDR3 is TGTGCCAGCAGCCAAGCAGGGTATAACAATCAGCCCCAGCATTTT. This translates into CASSQAGYNNQPQHF.